This TCR beta chain appears in the sequencing data of a study of Ad26.COV2.S vaccination and SARS-CoV-2 variants. Study-level background: Intramuscular Ad26.COV2.S at 5x10^10 or 1x10^11 viral particles.

For this clone: What it binds is unknown.

Measured with immunoSEQ multiplex PCR; TCRdb has only the in-frame clones, and not every one. The table has roughly 350,000 clones, roughly 91% seen once. The CDR3 extends over 16 amino acids. The germline gives CDR1 MDHEN, CDR2 SYDVKM. J gave up 7 bases and V 5 bases, and 14 bases lay outside the gene matches. The treatment denotes: roughly 18 received Ad26.COV2.S at low or high dose, single or two shots; roughly five received placebo; per-sample allocation not given. At day 63 after the first vaccine or placebo injection, samples were drawn. The study, taken as a whole, reports: Recipients given vaccine exceeded placebo recipients in spike-specific TCR breadth. Similar non-spike TCR breadth was observed in recipients of vaccine and of placebo.

This material consisted of peripheral blood, taken in a trial of Ad26.COV2.S vaccine versus placebo. This TCR was sampled from a person between 18 and 59 years old who received the Ad26.COV2.S COVID-19 vaccine or a placebo. V is TRBV28 and J is TRBJ2-1, with 7 bases fitting TRBD1. The CDR3 region is CASSPKGAGSSNEQFF. In nucleotides, the CDR3 is TGTGCCAGCAGTCCCAAGGGGGCAGGGTCCTCTAATGAGCAGTTCTTC.